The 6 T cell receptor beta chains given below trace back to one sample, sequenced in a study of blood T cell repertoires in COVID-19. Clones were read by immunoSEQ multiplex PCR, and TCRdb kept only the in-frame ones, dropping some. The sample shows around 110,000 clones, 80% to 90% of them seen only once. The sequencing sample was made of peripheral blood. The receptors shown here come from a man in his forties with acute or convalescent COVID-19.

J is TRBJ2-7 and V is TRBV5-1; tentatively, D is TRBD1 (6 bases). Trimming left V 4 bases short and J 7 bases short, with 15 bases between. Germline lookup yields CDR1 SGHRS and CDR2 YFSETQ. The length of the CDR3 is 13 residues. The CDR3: CASSEQGEREQYF. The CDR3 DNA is TGCGCCAGCAGCGAACAGGGTGAACGGGAGCAGTACTTC.

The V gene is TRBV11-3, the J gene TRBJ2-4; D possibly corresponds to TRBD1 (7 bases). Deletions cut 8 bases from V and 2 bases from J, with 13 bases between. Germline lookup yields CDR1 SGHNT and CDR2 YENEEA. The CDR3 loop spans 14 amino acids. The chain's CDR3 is CASSSGGSKNIQYF. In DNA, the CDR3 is TGTGCCAGCTCCTCAGGGGGGTCCAAAAACATTCAGTACTTC.

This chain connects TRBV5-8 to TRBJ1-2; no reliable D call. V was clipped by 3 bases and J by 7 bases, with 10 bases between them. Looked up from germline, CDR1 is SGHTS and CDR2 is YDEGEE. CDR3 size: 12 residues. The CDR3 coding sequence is TGTGCCAGCAGCTCACAATCGGGTGGCTACACCTTC. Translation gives CASSSQSGGYTF.

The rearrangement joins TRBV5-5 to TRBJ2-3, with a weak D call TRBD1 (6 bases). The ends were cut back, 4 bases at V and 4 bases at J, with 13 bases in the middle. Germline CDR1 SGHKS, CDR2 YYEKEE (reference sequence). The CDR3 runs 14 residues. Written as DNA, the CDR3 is TGTGCCAGCAGCACACCAACAGGGCCAGATACGCAGTATTTT. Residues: CASSTPTGPDTQYF.

CDR3 nucleotides: TGTGCCAGTAGTATCCGTAATAATTCACCCCTCCACTTT. Translation gives CASSIRNNSPLHF. The chain couples TRBV19 to TRBJ1-6; no clear D gene. Trimming removed 3 bases from V and 5 bases from J, with 5 bases in between. The germline gives CDR1 LNHDA, CDR2 SQIVND (reference sequence). The length of the CDR3 is 13 residues.

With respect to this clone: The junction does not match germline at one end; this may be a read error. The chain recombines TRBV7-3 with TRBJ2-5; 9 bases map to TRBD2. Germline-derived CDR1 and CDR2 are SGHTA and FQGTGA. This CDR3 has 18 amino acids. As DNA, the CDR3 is TGTGCCAGCAGCCTAACGGGTTGGCGGGGGGGCCGGACAGAGACCCAGTACTTC. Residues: CASSLTGWRGGRTETQYF.